This is a list of T cell receptor beta chains from one sample in a study of cytomegalovirus exposure and HLA in healthy donors. Produced via immunoSEQ multiplex PCR; TCRdb's table is partial and in-frame only. The sample lists 130,000 or so clones, over 70% occurring once. Source material: PBMCs. The receptor source for this set is a woman in her thirties or forties in good health and CMV-seropositive. The CDR3 runs from the conserved cysteine through the conserved F or W. Each record gives: V gene, CDR3 length, J gene, CDR3 protein.

TRBV18	14	TRBJ2-7	CASSPPGVEYEQYF
TRBV6-5	10	TRBJ1-2	CATLGYGYTF
TRBV2	16	TRBJ2-1	CASRTTGGVPYNEQFF
TRBV28	15	TRBJ2-1	CASSPRGLAGDEQFF
TRBV27	15	TRBJ1-1	CASSLSPGPPSEAFF
TRBV7-2	16	TRBJ2-6	CASSLETGFGANVLTF
TRBV7-3	13	TRBJ1-1	CASSFQGDTEAFF
TRBV19	12	TRBJ2-3	CASSIAGVTQYF
TRBV7-3	11	TRBJ2-1	CASSVGGEQFF
TRBV7-3	16	TRBJ1-2	CASSLTGPGQGAGYTF
TRBV7-9	14	TRBJ2-7	CASSSEDRVREQYF
TRBV30	12	TRBJ1-3	CAWSPAGNTIYF
TRBV10-3	16	TRBJ2-2	CAISEWDRPNTGELFF
TRBV6-1	17	TRBJ2-6	CASSEALTGSGANVLTF
TRBV2	14	TRBJ2-1	CASSEMDRSHEQFF
TRBV28	15	TRBJ1-5	CASSLSGQGNQPQHF